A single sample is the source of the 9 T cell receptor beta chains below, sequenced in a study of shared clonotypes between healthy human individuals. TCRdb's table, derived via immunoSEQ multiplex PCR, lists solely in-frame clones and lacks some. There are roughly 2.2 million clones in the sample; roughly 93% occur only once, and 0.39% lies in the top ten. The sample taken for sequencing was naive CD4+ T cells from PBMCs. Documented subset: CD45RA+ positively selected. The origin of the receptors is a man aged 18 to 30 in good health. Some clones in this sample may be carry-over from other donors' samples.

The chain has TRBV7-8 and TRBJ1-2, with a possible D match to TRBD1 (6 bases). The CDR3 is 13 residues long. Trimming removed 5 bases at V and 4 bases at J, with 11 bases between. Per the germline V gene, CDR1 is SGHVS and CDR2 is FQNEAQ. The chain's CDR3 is CASSPGQIYGYTF. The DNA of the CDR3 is TGTGCCAGCAGCCCCGGACAGATCTATGGCTACACCTTC.

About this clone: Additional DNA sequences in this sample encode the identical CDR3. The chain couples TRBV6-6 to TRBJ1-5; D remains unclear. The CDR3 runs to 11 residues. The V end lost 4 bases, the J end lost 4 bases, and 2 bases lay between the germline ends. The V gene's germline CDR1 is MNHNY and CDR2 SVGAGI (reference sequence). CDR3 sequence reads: CASSSNQPQHF. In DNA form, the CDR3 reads TGTGCCAGCAGTTCAAATCAGCCCCAGCATTTT.

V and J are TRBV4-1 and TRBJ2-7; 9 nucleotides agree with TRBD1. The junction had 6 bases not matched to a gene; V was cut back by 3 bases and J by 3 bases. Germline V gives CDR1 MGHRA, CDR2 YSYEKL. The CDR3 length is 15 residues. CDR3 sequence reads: CASSHPGTGIYEQYF. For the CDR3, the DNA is TGCGCCAGCAGCCATCCCGGGACAGGGATCTACGAGCAGTACTTC.

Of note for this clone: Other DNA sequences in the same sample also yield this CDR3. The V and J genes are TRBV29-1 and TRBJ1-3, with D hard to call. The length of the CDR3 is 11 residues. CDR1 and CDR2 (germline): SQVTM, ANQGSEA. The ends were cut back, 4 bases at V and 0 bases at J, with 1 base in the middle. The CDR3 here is CSVGSGNTIYF. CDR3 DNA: TGCAGCGTTGGCTCTGGAAACACCATATATTTT.

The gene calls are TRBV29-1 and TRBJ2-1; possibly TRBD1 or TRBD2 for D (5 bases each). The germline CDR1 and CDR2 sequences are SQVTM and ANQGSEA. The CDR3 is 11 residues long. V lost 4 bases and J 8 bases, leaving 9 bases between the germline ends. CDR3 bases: TGCAGCGTTGTGGGGGTACATGAGCAGTTCTTC. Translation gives CSVVGVHEQFF.

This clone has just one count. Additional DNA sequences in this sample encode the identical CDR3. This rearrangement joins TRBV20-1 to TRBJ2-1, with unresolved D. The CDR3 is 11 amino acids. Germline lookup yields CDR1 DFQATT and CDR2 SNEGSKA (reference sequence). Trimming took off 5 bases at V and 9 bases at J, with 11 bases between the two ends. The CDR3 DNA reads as TGCAGTGCTTCGAGAGGCGGTGAGCAGTTCTTC. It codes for CSASRGGEQFF.

The CDR3 loop is CASSPRDSPNYGYTF. CDR3 coding DNA: TGTGCCAGCAGCCCCCGCGACAGCCCTAACTATGGCTACACCTTC. The chain uses TRBV7-2 and TRBJ1-2; D is possibly TRBD1 (5 bases). Between the trimmed V and J ends, which lost 5 bases and 0 bases, there was a span of 13 bases. The CDR3 length is 15 residues. Germline lookup yields CDR1 SGHTA and CDR2 FQGNSA.

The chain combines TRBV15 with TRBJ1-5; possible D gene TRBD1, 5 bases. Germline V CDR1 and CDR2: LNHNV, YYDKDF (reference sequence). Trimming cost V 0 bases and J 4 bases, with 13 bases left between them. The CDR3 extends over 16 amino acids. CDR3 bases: TGTGCCACCAGCAGAGATCGGGGGAGAAGGAATCAGCCCCAGCATTTT. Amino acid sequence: CATSRDRGRRNQPQHF.

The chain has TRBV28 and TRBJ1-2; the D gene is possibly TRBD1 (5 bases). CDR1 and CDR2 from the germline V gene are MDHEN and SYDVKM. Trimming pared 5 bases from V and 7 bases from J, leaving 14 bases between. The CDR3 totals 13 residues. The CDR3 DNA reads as TGTGCCAGCAGTCTAGAGGGGCCCCGTGGCTACACCTTC. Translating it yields CASSLEGPRGYTF.